The 32 T cell receptor beta chains below come from one sample, sequenced in a study of T cells in women clearing cervical HPV infection. The data were produced by immunoSEQ multiplex PCR, yet TCRdb's version contains in-frame clones alone and is incomplete. The record lists 40,000 or so clones, of which the ten most abundant hold about 6.8%. Sequenced material: blood buffy coat. These receptors originate from a woman between 18 and 70 years old with a cervical HPV16 infection that either progressed to CIN3+ or cleared (not recorded which).

Turning to this clone: Coverage ceases 3 residues before the CDR3 finishes, and the germline J gene fills in the end. The J gene is TRBJ2-1, the V gene TRBV20-1; 10 bases map to TRBD2. The V gene's germline CDR1 is DFQATT and CDR2 SNEGSKA (reference sequence). CDR3 length: 15 amino acids. With V trimmed by 3 bases and J by 9 bases, 11 bases remained unmatched. The DNA read from the CDR3 is TGCAGTGCTAGTAGACTAGCGGGCCGGCTGAGTGAG. Protein product: CSASRLAGRLSE. The complete CDR3 protein is CSASRLAGRLSEQFF.

With regard to this clone: The CDR3 end lies 3 residues beyond the end of the read and is filled in from the germline J gene. The chain uses TRBV5-6 and TRBJ2-2; 9 bases align to TRBD1. CDR1 and CDR2 (germline): SGHDT, YYEEEE. The CDR3 is 14 residues long. The CDR3 loop reads CASSWTGDYEKLFF. Incomplete CDR3 DNA: TGTGCCAGCAGCTGGACAGGGGATTATGAAAAG.

With respect to this clone: Read sequence stops 3 residues before the CDR3 end, and the germline J gene provides the missing end. The chain links TRBV5-1 to TRBJ2-1; 8 nucleotides agree with TRBD2. The trim removed 1 base at V and 5 bases at J, leaving 2 bases unmatched. The CDR3 covers 14 residues. Germline V CDR1 and CDR2: SGHRS, YFSETQ. The CDR3 is CASSLSGSNNEQFF. Incomplete CDR3 DNA: TGCGCCAGCAGCTTGAGCGGGAGCAACAATGAG.

A note on this clone: The CDR3 extends 3 residues past the end of the read, so its final part is completed from the germline J gene. The chain couples TRBV4-1 to TRBJ2-3; possible D gene TRBD2, 6 bases. The length of the CDR3 is 14 residues. CDR1 and CDR2 from the germline V gene are MGHRA and YSYEKL. V lost 1 base and J lost 8, with 13 bases in between. The sequenced part of the CDR3 DNA is TGCGCCAGCAGCCAAGCGGGACTCGGGGGTACG. This codes for CASSQAGLGGT. The entire CDR3 protein reads CASSQAGLGGTQYF.

About this clone itself: The CDR3 end is not reached by the read, which stops 3 residues before it; the germline J gene fills it in. V and J are TRBV7-3 and TRBJ2-5, with D possibly matching TRBD2 (6 bases). The V end lost 5 bases, the J end lost 5 bases, and 18 bases lay between the germline ends. CDR1 and CDR2 from the germline V gene are SGHTA and FQGTGA. This CDR3 has 15 residues. CDR3 protein: CASSHGGGVGETQYF. The CDR3 DNA, read in part, is TGTGCCAGCAGCCACGGGGGAGGAGTGGGGGAGACC.

Worth noting for this clone: The read falls 3 residues short of the CDR3 end, and the missing part is taken from the germline J gene. V usage is TRBV7-7 and J usage is TRBJ2-3, with D perhaps matching TRBD1 (5 bases). The CDR3 is 14 amino acids. The germline gives CDR1 SSHAT, CDR2 FNYEAQ (reference sequence). V gave up 1 base and J gave up 4 bases, with 9 bases separating them. Incomplete CDR3 DNA: TGTGCCAGCAGCTTAGGACAGTCCCCAGATACG. Amino acid sequence: CASSLGQSPDT. The whole CDR3 protein is CASSLGQSPDTQYF.

As for this clone: The read ends 3 residues before the CDR3 terminus; that terminus is restored from the germline J gene. The J gene is TRBJ1-1, the V gene TRBV14; tentatively, D is TRBD1 (5 bases). Trimming took off 4 bases at V and 0 bases at J, with 15 bases between the two ends. The CDR3 runs to 16 residues. The germline CDR1 and CDR2 sequences are SGHDN and FVKESK. The CDR3 protein is CASSPPGEALNTEAFF. CDR3 DNA, as far as it was read: TGTGCCAGCAGCCCCCCGGGGGAGGCCCTGAACACTGAA.

A remark on this clone: Read coverage stops 3 residues before the CDR3 terminus; the germline J gene supplies the remainder. The chain has TRBV7-9 and TRBJ2-2; no definite D call. This CDR3 region has 14 residues. V gave up 1 base and J gave up 2 bases, with 5 bases separating them. Germline V lookup: CDR1 SEHNR, CDR2 FQNEAQ (reference sequence). Partial CDR3 DNA: TGTGCCAGCAGCTTAGTGTCTAACACCGGGGAG. It encodes CASSLVSNTGE. The entire CDR3 reads CASSLVSNTGELFF.

Remarks on this clone: The read stops 3 residues short of the end of the CDR3; the missing end is completed from the germline J gene. The genes are TRBV7-3 and TRBJ2-3; TRBD2 matches at 8 bases. Per germline, CDR1 SGHTA and CDR2 FQGTGA. The CDR3 is 15 amino acids. V lost 6 bases, J lost 4 bases, and 9 bases stayed unmatched. CDR3 DNA, as far as it was read: TGTGCCAGCAGTTCGGGACTAGGGGTTGCAGATACG. It is translated as CASSSGLGVADT. The full CDR3 reads CASSSGLGVADTQYF.

The sequenced part of the CDR3 DNA is TGTGCCAGCAGCTTATCGGGACACAACTACGAG. Its translation: CASSLSGHNYE. The complete CDR3 reads CASSLSGHNYEQYF. The rearrangement links TRBV11-2 to TRBJ2-7; D may be TRBD1 (6 bases). Read coverage stops 3 residues before the CDR3 terminus; the germline J gene supplies the remainder. The germline CDR1 and CDR2 sequences are SGHAT and FQNNGV. The CDR3 consists of 14 residues. The ends were cut back, 2 bases at V and 3 bases at J, with 11 bases in the middle.

Comment on this clone: The CDR3 end falls 3 residues outside the read, so it is completed with the germline J gene. This chain uses TRBV9 with TRBJ2-1; 7 bases line up with TRBD2. This CDR3 has 15 amino acids. J gave up 7 bases and V 0 bases, and 7 bases lay outside the gene matches. Germline V gene sequence: CDR1 SGDLS, CDR2 YYNGEE. CDR3 residues: CASSVASGGGNEQFF. The CDR3 bases that were read are TGTGCCAGCAGCGTAGCGTCGGGGGGAGGAAATGAG.

The CDR3 DNA, read in part, is TGTGCCAGCAGCCCAGGACACGGCTATCGGCCC. This gives the protein CASSPGHGYRP. The CDR3 in its entirety is CASSPGHGYRPQHF. This chain uses TRBV7-9 with TRBJ1-5; tentative D call: TRBD1 (5 bases). The read falls 3 residues short of the CDR3 end, and the missing part is taken from the germline J gene. This CDR3 has 14 amino acids. Germline CDR1 reads SEHNR; CDR2 reads FQNEAQ (reference sequence). V was clipped by 5 bases and J by 9 bases, with 17 bases between them.

For this clone: The read comes to an end 3 residues before the CDR3 does, leaving the germline J gene to fill in the end. The rearrangement joins TRBV7-9 to TRBJ2-5, with 8 bases identical to TRBD2. The germline V gene encodes CDR1 SEHNR and CDR2 FQNEAQ (reference sequence). Losses at the gene ends were 5 bases for V and 5 bases for J; bases not matched to a gene: 7. The CDR3 runs 14 residues. Here the CDR3 reads CASSKRGGAETQYF. Partial CDR3 DNA: TGTGCCAGCAGCAAACGGGGGGGAGCGGAGACC.

With respect to this clone: The read gets to within 3 residues of the CDR3 end, and the germline J gene fills in the rest. This chain links TRBV19 with TRBJ2-1, with no clear D. The CDR3 is made up of 12 amino acids. The germline V gene has CDR1 LNHDA and CDR2 SQIVND (reference sequence). V lost 5 bases and J lost 3, with 5 bases in between. The DNA read from the CDR3 is TGTGCCAGTAGTTTCGGCTACAATGAG. It codes for CASSFGYNE. The full CDR3 protein reads CASSFGYNEQFF.

This CDR3 reads CASSSDRDRETDTQYF. The CDR3 bases that were read are TGTGCCAGCAGCTCGGACCGGGACAGGGAAACAGATACG. The chain recombines TRBV5-4 with TRBJ2-3; 9 positions agree with TRBD1. The sequenced fragment ends 3 residues before the CDR3 boundary, so the rest is inferred from the germline J gene. The germline gives CDR1 SGHNT, CDR2 YYREEE (reference sequence). This CDR3 is built from 16 residues. The junction had 8 bases not matched to a gene; V was cut back by 3 bases and J by 3 bases. The full variable domain, in which reference TRBV5-4 and TRBJ2-3 provide the parts outside the CDR3, is ETGVTQSPTHLIKTRGQQVTLRCSSQSGHNTVSWYQQALGQGPQFIFQYYREEENGRGNFPPRFSGLQFPNYSSELNVNALELDDSALYLCASSSDRDRETDTQYFGPGTRLTVL.

Partial CDR3 DNA: TGCAGTGCAACCGGGACAGGATTC. This codes for CSATGTGF. The complete CDR3 protein is CSATGTGFYTF. V usage is TRBV20-1 and J usage is TRBJ1-2; 8 bases fit TRBD1. From the germline J gene comes the end of the CDR3, since the read stops 3 residues before it. This CDR3 comprises 11 residues. Per the germline V gene, CDR1 is DFQATT and CDR2 is SNEGSKA (reference sequence).

Concerning this clone itself: The read is 3 residues too short to cover the CDR3 end, so that end is filled in from the germline J gene. The rearrangement links TRBV20-1 to TRBJ2-1, with TRBD1 matching over 8 bases. CDR3 size: 15 residues. Germline CDR1 DFQATT, CDR2 SNEGSKA (reference sequence). The ends lost 5 bases at V and 7 bases at J; junction bases unmatched: 13. Here the CDR3 reads CSARPGQGSRNEQFF. Partial CDR3 DNA: TGCAGTGCTCGCCCTGGACAGGGTAGTAGAAATGAG.

Regarding this clone: Sequencing ends 3 residues short of the CDR3 end; the germline J gene provides the rest. This chain links TRBV7-6 with TRBJ1-1; weak D call: TRBD1 (5 bases). The V end was cut by 5 bases, the J end by 1 base, with 11 bases between. Germline assignment: CDR1 SGHVS and CDR2 FNYEAQ. The CDR3 contains 14 residues. CDR3 amino acids: CASSVGLWNTEAFF. The sequenced part of the CDR3 DNA is TGTGCCAGCAGCGTGGGACTCTGGAACACTGAA. Based on the CDR3 plus reference TRBV7-6 and TRBJ1-1, the full variable domain is GAGVSQSPRYKVTKRGQDVALRCDPISGHVSLYWYRQALGQGPEFLTYFNYEAQQDKSGLPNDRFSAERPEGSISTLTIQRTEQRDSAMYRCASSVGLWNTEAFFGQGTRLTVV.

About this clone: The read terminates 3 residues before the CDR3 end, so the remaining end is supplied by the germline J gene. The chain uses TRBV7-7 and TRBJ2-3, with 9 bases lining up with TRBD1. CDR3 length equals 14 residues. Germline V gene sequence: CDR1 SSHAT, CDR2 FNYEAQ (reference sequence). The CDR3 bases that were read are TGTGCCAGCAGCACCGGGACAGGGCAAGAGACG. It yields the protein CASSTGTGQET. In full, the CDR3 is CASSTGTGQETQYF.

On this clone itself: Coverage ceases 3 residues before the CDR3 finishes, and the germline J gene fills in the end. This rearrangement joins TRBV7-2 to TRBJ2-1, with a tentative D call TRBD2 (6 bases). V was pared by 2 bases and J by 7 bases, with 12 bases between. Per germline, CDR1 SGHTA and CDR2 FQGNSA. CDR3 length equals 14 residues. CDR3 sequence reads: CASSLPGLANEQFF. The DNA read from the CDR3 is TGTGCCAGCAGCTTACCGGGACTTGCGAATGAG. Looking up the rest from reference TRBV7-2 and TRBJ2-1 gives the full variable domain: GAGVSQSPSNKVTEKGKDVELRCDPISGHTALYWYRQSLGQGLEFLIYFQGNSAPDKSGLPSDRFSAERTGGSVSTLTIQRTQQEDSAVYLCASSLPGLANEQFFGPGTRLTVL.

Note on this clone: The read comes to an end 3 residues before the CDR3 does, leaving the germline J gene to fill in the end. The J gene is TRBJ2-7, the V gene TRBV10-2, with 12 bases fitting TRBD1. Germline CDR1 is WSHSY and CDR2 is SAAADI. The length of the CDR3 is 15 residues. V shed 10 bases and J 3 bases; nucleotides not matched to a gene: 10. Incomplete CDR3 DNA: TGCGCCACAAAGGGGGGACAGGGGGCAAGCTACGAG. This codes for CATKGGQGASYE. The CDR3, in full, reads CATKGGQGASYEQYF.

For this clone: The observed sequence ends 3 residues before the CDR3 terminus, with the missing tail filled in from the germline J gene. This chain uses TRBV5-1 with TRBJ2-7; 8 positions match TRBD1. CDR1 and CDR2 from the germline V gene are SGHRS and YFSETQ. J was trimmed by 2 bases and V by 7 bases; bases with no gene match: 2. The CDR3 sequence is 12 residues long. The part of the CDR3 DNA that was read is TGCGCCAGCTGGGACAGGCCCTACGAG. This encodes CASWDRPYE. The complete CDR3 protein is CASWDRPYEQYF. Full variable domain (rest looked up from reference TRBV5-1 and TRBJ2-7): KAGVTQTPRYLIKTRGQQVTLSCSPISGHRSVSWYQQTPGQGLQFLFEYFSETQRNKGNFPGRFSGRQFSNSRSEMNVSTLELGDSALYLCASWDRPYEQYFGPGTRLTVT.

Worth noting for this clone: The DNA ends 3 residues before the CDR3 does, and the rest of the CDR3 is filled in from the germline J gene. This sequence joins TRBV20-1 and TRBJ2-7; 7 bases align to TRBD2. The CDR3 is 16 amino acids. The junction had 11 bases not matched to a gene; V was cut back by 3 bases and J by 0 bases. Germline CDR1 DFQATT, CDR2 SNEGSKA (reference sequence). CDR3 sequence: CSASPWQSGDSYEQYF. The CDR3 DNA, read in part, is TGCAGTGCTAGCCCCTGGCAGAGCGGGGACTCCTACGAG.

CDR3 DNA (partial): TGTGCCAGCTCAGACAGGGGCCACTATGGC. Translation: CASSDRGHYG. The full CDR3 reads CASSDRGHYGYTF. This chain links TRBV18 with TRBJ1-2; 8 bases are shared with TRBD1. The observed sequence ends 3 residues before the CDR3 terminus, with the missing tail filled in from the germline J gene. V gave up 5 bases and J gave up 3 bases; unmatched junction bases: 2. CDR3 length equals 13 residues. CDR1 and CDR2 from the germline V gene are KGHSH and LQKENI.

The CDR3 bases that were read are TGTGCCAGCGCCGCGGGGGGTATTAGCACAGATACG. It yields the protein CASAAGGISTDT. The whole CDR3 region reads CASAAGGISTDTQYF. The gene calls are TRBV9 and TRBJ2-3; 8 bases align to TRBD2. The read ends 3 residues shy of where the CDR3 ends; the end is completed using the germline J gene. The V gene end was trimmed by 7 bases and the J gene end by 0 bases; junction bases not matched to a gene: 7. This CDR3 has 15 residues. Germline V gene sequence: CDR1 SGDLS, CDR2 YYNGEE.

Concerning this clone itself: The read ends 3 residues shy of where the CDR3 ends; the end is completed using the germline J gene. The gene calls are TRBV2 and TRBJ2-7; D not resolved. This CDR3 region has 12 residues. Trimming pared 4 bases from V and 6 bases from J, leaving 10 bases between. Germline V CDR1 and CDR2: SNHLY, FYNNEI. The part of the CDR3 DNA that was read is TGTGCCAGCAGTGGGCCGCTCCCCGAG. This translates into CASSGPLPE. The complete CDR3 sequence is CASSGPLPEQYF.

Notes on this clone: The CDR3 is cut off 3 residues early in the read; its end comes from the germline J gene. The chain links TRBV6-1 to TRBJ1-5, with 10 bases aligning to TRBD1. V gave up 2 bases and J gave up 6 bases; unmatched junction bases: 4. The CDR3 loop spans 15 amino acids. The germline CDR1 and CDR2 sequences are MNHNS and SASEGT. The CDR3 bases that were read are TGTGCCAGCAGTGAAACTCGGGACAGGGGTCAGCCC. Its translation is CASSETRDRGQP. In full, the CDR3 reads CASSETRDRGQPQHF.

Worth noting for this clone: The DNA ends 3 residues before the CDR3 does, and the rest of the CDR3 is filled in from the germline J gene. This sequence joins TRBV7-9 and TRBJ1-2; TRBD1 is a possible D gene (5 bases). The CDR3 runs 14 residues. CDR1 is SEHNR, CDR2 FQNEAQ, per germline (reference sequence). The CDR3 bases that were read are TGTGCCAGCAGCGGGACTAGCGTATCAGATACC. Its translation is CASSGTSVSDT. The whole CDR3 sequence reads CASSGTSVSDTYTF.

Details on this clone: The read terminates 3 residues before the CDR3 end, so the remaining end is supplied by the germline J gene. The genes are TRBV7-9 and TRBJ1-1; D remains ambiguous. CDR1 and CDR2 from the germline V gene are SEHNR and FQNEAQ (reference sequence). CDR3 size: 15 residues. CDR3 amino acids: CASSSPRASTDTAFF. Incomplete CDR3 DNA: TGTGCCAGCAGCTCACCTCGAGCCAGCACAGATACG.

For this clone: The read ends 3 residues before the CDR3 terminus; that terminus is restored from the germline J gene. The chain recombines TRBV29-1 with TRBJ1-1, with a weak D call TRBD1 (5 bases). The germline gives CDR1 SQVTM, CDR2 ANQGSEA. The V and J ends lost 6 bases and 1 base respectively, with 12 bases between them. The CDR3 consists of 13 residues. The CDR3 bases that were read are TGCAGCGTCCTAAAGGGGTGGAACACTGAA. Translation: CSVLKGWNTE. The whole CDR3 region reads CSVLKGWNTEAFF.

Turning to this clone: The read is 3 residues too short to cover the CDR3 end, so that end is filled in from the germline J gene. J is TRBJ2-3 and V is TRBV19, with 7 bases lining up with TRBD2. CDR3 length: 15 residues. Looked up from germline, CDR1 is LNHDA and CDR2 is SQIVND (reference sequence). V lost 5 bases and J lost 5; bases outside the gene matches: 10. The CDR3 bases that were read are TGTGCCAGTAGTCTCGAGCGGGATGAAGAAGATACG. As protein: CASSLERDEEDT. The full CDR3 sequence reads CASSLERDEEDTQYF.

The DNA read from the CDR3 is TGTGCCAGCAGCCTGACAGGGGGGAAGGAGACG. This encodes CASSLTGGKET. The complete CDR3 reads CASSLTGGKETQYF. V and J are TRBV2 and TRBJ2-3; TRBD1 matches at 9 bases. The sequence runs out 3 residues before the end of the CDR3; the remainder is reconstructed from the germline J gene. Germline assignment: CDR1 SNHLY and CDR2 FYNNEI. The CDR3 covers 14 residues.